These 24 T cell receptor beta chains were all obtained from the same sample, sequenced in a study of shared clonotypes between healthy human individuals. Assay: immunoSEQ multiplex PCR; the TCRdb copy retains only in-frame clones and omits some. The sample records over 950,000 clones, roughly 77% being singletons. Input material: memory CD4+ T cells from PBMCs. Subset defined: CD45RA-negative fraction. The receptors originated from a young man in good health. Some clones in this sample may be carry-over from other donors' samples.

This clone was counted a single time. J is TRBJ2-7 and V is TRBV6-6, with a weak D call TRBD1 (6 bases). The CDR3 is 14 amino acids. V was pared by 6 bases and J by 3 bases, with 15 bases between. Germline V CDR1 and CDR2: MNHNY, SVGAGI (reference sequence). DNA of the CDR3: TGTGCCAGCAGCCCCTTACAGGGCCACTACGAGCAGTACTTC. It specifies CASSPLQGHYEQYF.

The chain uses TRBV14 and TRBJ1-3, with D possibly matching TRBD1 (5 bases). The CDR3 has 16 residues. The germline V gene has CDR1 SGHDN and CDR2 FVKESK. V was clipped by 5 bases and J by 0 bases, with 14 bases between them. The CDR3 reads CASSRLGLSSGNTIYF. CDR3 coding DNA: TGTGCCAGCAGCAGACTGGGACTGAGCTCTGGAAACACCATATATTTT.

The chain carries TRBV28 and TRBJ1-2, with D tentatively TRBD1 (5 bases). CDR3 length: 17 amino acids. Germline V gene data show CDR1 as MDHEN and CDR2 as SYDVKM. V lost 5 bases to trimming and J lost 4 bases, with 23 bases between them. This chain's CDR3 is CASSPPSFWGFGYGYTF. CDR3 DNA sequence: TGTGCCAGCAGTCCCCCAAGTTTCTGGGGCTTTGGCTATGGCTACACCTTC.

The J gene is TRBJ1-2, the V gene TRBV29-1; D is possibly TRBD1 (6 bases). V gave up 7 bases and J gave up 0 bases, with 15 bases separating them. The CDR3 has 14 amino acids. CDR1 and CDR2 from the germline V gene are SQVTM and ANQGSEA. The CDR3: CSGLTGSANYGYTF. In DNA, the CDR3 is TGCAGCGGCCTAACAGGGTCGGCTAACTATGGCTACACCTTC.

The chain uses TRBV6-1 and TRBJ2-7; D call uncertain. CDR1 is MNHNS and CDR2 is SASEGT in the germline V gene. Trimming took off 6 bases at V and 0 bases at J, with 15 bases between the two ends. The CDR3 runs to 15 residues. The CDR3 reads CASSVLPTSSYEQYF. The CDR3 DNA reads TGTGCCAGCAGCGTACTCCCGACGAGCTCCTACGAGCAGTACTTC.

The chain couples TRBV4-2 to TRBJ1-2; maybe TRBD1 (5 bases). This CDR3 spans 15 amino acids. Trimming took off 4 bases at V and 2 bases at J, with 14 bases between the two ends. CDR1 and CDR2 (germline): LGHNA, YNFKEQ. CDR3 DNA sequence: TGTGCCAGCAGCCGAGAAGTGACAGCCAACTATGGCTACACCTTC. It codes for CASSREVTANYGYTF.

V and J are TRBV28 and TRBJ1-5, with D tentatively TRBD1 (5 bases). V gave up 6 bases and J gave up 5 bases, with 20 bases separating them. The CDR3 length is 16 residues. Germline CDR1 reads MDHEN; CDR2 reads SYDVKM. The DNA of the CDR3 is TGTGCCAGCAGCTCAGGACTCAGGGATCGGGATCAGCCCCAGCATTTT. It encodes CASSSGLRDRDQPQHF.

This clone was picked up a small number of times. This rearrangement joins TRBV7-9 to TRBJ1-1; TRBD1 agrees at 7 bases. The V gene end was trimmed by 1 base and the J gene end by 11 bases; junction bases not matched to a gene: 7. Germline CDR1 and CDR2: SEHNR and FQNEAQ (reference sequence). CDR3 length equals 13 residues. The CDR3 DNA reads TGTGCCAGCAGCTTAGTAGGGGGCGGTGGGGCTTTCTTT. It specifies CASSLVGGGGAFF.

This clone came up once. The chain combines TRBV5-4 with TRBJ1-1, with D possibly being TRBD1 (5 bases). The CDR3 runs 12 residues. V shed 6 bases and J shed 4 bases, with 10 bases lying between them. Germline CDR1 is SGHNT and CDR2 is YYREEE (reference sequence). CDR3 sequence: CASTLRGTEAFF. The CDR3 nucleotides read TGTGCCAGCACCCTTAGGGGCACTGAAGCTTTCTTT.

The chain uses TRBV7-2 and TRBJ2-2; no definite D call. V was pared by 4 bases and J by 4 bases, with 10 bases between. The CDR3 is made up of 14 amino acids. Germline lookup yields CDR1 SGHTA and CDR2 FQGNSA. The CDR3 DNA is TGTGCCAGCAGCTCGTTCAGGAGCACCGGGGAGCTGTTTTTT. Its translation: CASSSFRSTGELFF.

This clone was detected only a few times. This chain uses TRBV6-6 with TRBJ2-7, with D maybe TRBD1 (6 bases). The CDR3 consists of 12 residues. The germline V and J ends were trimmed by 5 bases and 6 bases, with 11 bases remaining between them. The germline V gene has CDR1 MNHNY and CDR2 SVGAGI (reference sequence). The CDR3 region has the DNA TGTGCCAGCAGTCCGGGACAAGGCGAGCAGTACTTC. Protein: CASSPGQGEQYF.

The chain couples TRBV6-5 to TRBJ1-6, with 8 bases fitting TRBD1. Germline trimming cut 6 bases from V and 7 bases from J; bases unmatched to any gene: 8. Germline V gene lookup returns CDR1 MNHEY and CDR2 SVGAGI. This CDR3 is built from 15 residues. CDR3 protein: CASRPGQALNSPLHF. For the CDR3, the DNA is TGTGCCAGCAGACCGGGACAGGCATTGAATTCACCCCTCCACTTT.

The chain carries TRBV9 and TRBJ2-1, with 10 bases aligning to TRBD2. Germline loops: CDR1 SGDLS, CDR2 YYNGEE. Trimming removed 3 bases from V and 1 base from J; junction bases left unmatched: 4. The CDR3 consists of 16 residues. The CDR3 sequence: CASSASGSMSYNEQFF. DNA of the CDR3: TGTGCCAGCAGCGCTAGCGGGAGTATGTCCTACAATGAGCAGTTCTTC.

In this sample, this clone turned up a few times. The V and J genes are TRBV7-2 and TRBJ2-1, with 9 nucleotides matching TRBD2. After removal of 6 bases from V and 8 bases from J, the junction contained 11 bases not matched to a gene. The CDR3 runs 15 residues. The germline V gene has CDR1 SGHTA and CDR2 FQGNSA. CDR3 sequence reads: CASRHPGLALHEQFF. The DNA of the CDR3 is TGTGCCAGCAGACACCCGGGACTAGCACTCCATGAGCAGTTCTTC.

The rearrangement uses TRBV6-6 and TRBJ2-2; D might be TRBD2 (5 bases). Trimming removed 5 bases at V and 10 bases at J, with 8 bases between. The CDR3 runs 11 residues. From germline, CDR1 is MNHNY and CDR2 SVGAGI (reference sequence). CDR3 protein: CASSPGVELFF. CDR3 in DNA: TGTGCCAGCAGTCCCGGGGTGGAGCTGTTTTTT.

The V call is TRBV28, the J call TRBJ2-7, with D possibly being TRBD2 (5 bases). The germline V gene encodes CDR1 MDHEN and CDR2 SYDVKM. This CDR3 comprises 15 residues. V lost 4 bases to trimming and J lost 2 bases, with 15 bases between them. CDR3 nucleotides: TGTGCCAGCAGTTGGGTAGGAGGCAGAACCTACGAGCAGTACTTC. This codes for CASSWVGGRTYEQYF.

A few counts support this clone. The chain uses TRBV9 and TRBJ2-5; weak D call: TRBD2 (5 bases). V gave up 0 bases and J gave up 3 bases, with 15 bases separating them. CDR1 SGDLS and CDR2 YYNGEE come from the germline V gene. This CDR3 region has 16 residues. The CDR3 nucleotides read TGTGCCAGCAGCGTAGGAGGGCGGGCGGTAAAAGAGACCCAGTACTTC. Protein product: CASSVGGRAVKETQYF.

The chain combines TRBV5-8 with TRBJ2-2; a possible D gene is TRBD2 (5 bases). V lost 3 bases, J lost 6 bases, and 15 bases lay in between. This CDR3 region has 15 residues. Germline V gene lookup returns CDR1 SGHTS and CDR2 YDEGEE. The CDR3 DNA reads as TGTGCCAGCAGCTGGAGGTCCCCGGGATCCGGGGAGCTGTTTTTT. Protein: CASSWRSPGSGELFF.

This rearrangement joins TRBV6-1 to TRBJ2-3; 7 nucleotides align to TRBD2. After removal of 10 bases from V and 3 bases from J, the junction contained 13 bases not matched to a gene. Germline CDR1 and CDR2: MNHNS and SASEGT. This CDR3 is 15 amino acids long. For the CDR3, the DNA is TGTGCCACGGGAGGCGGGGTGGTATGGACAGATACGCAGTATTTT. It yields the protein CATGGGVVWTDTQYF.

Points on this clone: The same CDR3 arises from other DNA sequences in this sample as well. CDR3 protein: CASSRGGPYEQYF. For the CDR3, the DNA is TGTGCCAGCTCACGGGGTGGGCCCTACGAGCAGTACTTC. V and J are TRBV18 and TRBJ2-7; D is unresolved. This CDR3 region has 13 residues. V was trimmed by 4 bases and J by 2 bases, leaving 9 bases between them. Germline assignment: CDR1 KGHSH and CDR2 LQKENI.

This chain links TRBV18 with TRBJ1-1, with D unclear. CDR3 length: 13 residues. Per germline, CDR1 KGHSH and CDR2 LQKENI. Trimming took off 1 base at V and 4 bases at J, with 7 bases between the two ends. CDR3 DNA sequence: TGTGCCAGCTCACCACAAAGGGTCACTGAAGCTTTCTTT. Translated: CASSPQRVTEAFF.

The rearrangement links TRBV5-8 to TRBJ1-1, with 7 bases matching TRBD1. The V gene's germline CDR1 is SGHTS and CDR2 YDEGEE. V trimming: 3 bases; J trimming: 2 bases; junction bases outside the gene matches: 10. The CDR3 has 16 residues. In DNA, the CDR3 is TGTGCCAGCAGCTCAACCCGGGACAGAAGAAACACTGAAGCTTTCTTT. Protein: CASSSTRDRRNTEAFF.

J is TRBJ1-1 and V is TRBV29-1, with 10 bases lining up with TRBD1. V dropped 6 bases and J dropped 10; count of bases not matched to a gene: 8. Per germline, CDR1 SQVTM and CDR2 ANQGSEA. This CDR3 region has 12 residues. CDR3: CSVLTGGTVAFF. CDR3 DNA sequence: TGCAGCGTGCTGACAGGGGGCACGGTAGCTTTCTTT.

This clone has a handful of counts. This chain links TRBV7-8 with TRBJ2-1; TRBD1 is a possible D gene (5 bases). Germline-derived CDR1 and CDR2 are SGHVS and FQNEAQ. CDR3 length equals 13 residues. The V gene lost 5 bases and the J gene lost 9 bases, with 14 bases spanning the gap. CDR3 amino acids: CASSPQRGSEQFF. The CDR3 DNA reads TGTGCCAGCAGCCCACAAAGGGGCAGTGAGCAGTTCTTC.